Listed below are T cell receptor beta chains from one sample, sequenced in a study of blood T cell repertoires in COVID-19. Method: immunoSEQ multiplex PCR; TCRdb's copy keeps in-frame clones and lacks some. The sample includes more than 70,000 clones, over 80% of them seen just once. The sequenced sample was peripheral blood. The receptors come from a man between 50 and 59 years old with active COVID-19. The CDR3 runs from the conserved cysteine through the conserved F or W. The order of the fields is clone size, D gene, V gene, J gene, CDR3 DNA, CDR3 protein. D genes are given only for firm matches. Clone size is stated in some rows and not others, as once, few, many or a class when expanded.

NA	NA	TRBV9	TRBJ2-3	TGTGCCAGCAGCTCCCACAGGGCAGCTAGCACAGATACGCAGTATTTT	CASSSHRAASTDTQYF
NA	TRBD1	TRBV7-9	TRBJ1-2	TGTGCCAGCAGCCCCTATGGGGGACAGCTCGACACGCTTGGCTACACCTTC	CASSPYGGQLDTLGYTF
NA	NA	TRBV5-4	TRBJ1-1	TGTGCCAGCAGCCCCTCGTACGACAGGAACACTGAAGCTTTCTTT	CASSPSYDRNTEAFF
NA	NA	TRBV19	TRBJ1-1	TGTGCCAGTAGTCCGACGGTCGCGGGGGGTGAAGCTTTCTTT	CASSPTVAGGEAFF
once	NA	TRBV4-2	TRBJ1-6	TGTGCCAGCAGCCAATTCCTTACAGGTGATAATTCACCCCTCCACTTT	CASSQFLTGDNSPLHF
NA	TRBD1	TRBV19	TRBJ1-2	TGTGCCAGTAGTCCACAGGGGAGCGTATTCTATGGCTACACCTTC	CASSPQGSVFYGYTF
NA	NA	TRBV7-3	TRBJ2-7	TGTGCCAGCAGCTCACAGGGTTACGAGCAGTACTTC	CASSSQGYEQYF
NA	TRBD2	TRBV27	TRBJ2-1	TGTGCCAGCAGTTCCCTCGGGGGGAGCTACAATGAGCAGTTCTTC	CASSSLGGSYNEQFF
NA	NA	TRBV5-1	TRBJ2-7	TGCGCCAGCAGCTTGGAGGGGAATCCCTACGAGCAGTACTTC	CASSLEGNPYEQYF
once	TRBD2	TRBV28	TRBJ2-1	TGTGCCAGCAGCCCCCCCAGCGGGATGCACAATGAGCAGTTCTTC	CASSPPSGMHNEQFF
NA	NA	TRBV19	TRBJ2-1	TGTGCCAGTACCCCGACAGCCAGCTCCTACAATGAGCAGTTCTTC	CASTPTASSYNEQFF
NA	NA	TRBV19	TRBJ1-2	TGTGCCAGTCTAGCGGGGGACTATGGCTACACCTTC	CASLAGDYGYTF
NA	TRBD2	TRBV27	TRBJ2-7	TGTGCCAGCAGTTCCGGGACTAGCGGGAGGGTCTACGAGCAGTACTTC	CASSSGTSGRVYEQYF
NA	TRBD2	TRBV7-2	TRBJ2-1	TGTGCCAGCAGCCCACTAGCGGGGGCAAGGAATGAGCAGTTCTTC	CASSPLAGARNEQFF
NA	TRBD1	TRBV2	TRBJ2-7	TGTGCCAGCAGTTACGTTAGGACAGGGGTTGAGCAGTACTTC	CASSYVRTGVEQYF
NA	NA	TRBV12-3/TRBV12-4	TRBJ2-2	TGTGCCAGCGAGAGGATCCCCGGGGAGCTGTTTTTT	CASERIPGELFF
once	NA	TRBV9	TRBJ2-3	TGTGCCAGCTCACAAAACACAGATACGCAGTATTTT	CASSQNTDTQYF
NA	TRBD2	TRBV5-4	TRBJ2-1	TGTGCCAGCAGGATCTGGACTAGCGGGAGAAGAGAGCAGTTCTTC	CASRIWTSGRREQFF
NA	NA	TRBV9	TRBJ1-1	TGTGCCAGCAGCCTTCTCAGGGGGAACACTGAAGCTTTCTTT	CASSLLRGNTEAFF
few	NA	TRBV5-5	TRBJ1-4	TGTGCCAGCAGCTTGGGAGCAACTAATGAAAAACTGTTTTTT	CASSLGATNEKLFF
NA	TRBD1	TRBV6-6	TRBJ2-3	TGTGCCAGCAGTTGGACAGGCCGCACAGATACGCAGTATTTT	CASSWTGRTDTQYF
NA	TRBD1	TRBV14	TRBJ2-7	TGTGCCAGCAGCCAGGAATCGACAGGGGGCTACGAGCAGTACTTC	CASSQESTGGYEQYF
NA	NA	TRBV4-2	TRBJ1-6	TGTGCCAGCAGCCAACGCCGGGACACGAACTTTAATTCACCCCTCCACTTT	CASSQRRDTNFNSPLHF
once	TRBD1	TRBV30	TRBJ2-2	TGTGCCTGGAATAGTGAGACAGGGGTGACCGGGGAGCTGTTTTTT	CAWNSETGVTGELFF
NA	TRBD2	TRBV6-6	TRBJ2-7	TGTGCCAGCAGTGTGGGAGGGGCTAGCTCCTACGAGCAGTACTTC	CASSVGGASSYEQYF
NA	TRBD1	TRBV27	TRBJ1-1	TGTGCCAGCAGTTTAAAGGGACAGGGGGCGCCGAGGACTGAAGCTTTCTTT	CASSLKGQGAPRTEAFF
NA	NA	TRBV19	TRBJ2-7	TGTGCCAGTAGTATAGTAACGGGGAAGGACTACGAGCAGTACTTC	CASSIVTGKDYEQYF
NA	NA	TRBV9	TRBJ2-1	TGTGCCAGCAGCGTCGGAGCCTTCCTGGGGCCCGATGAGCAGTTCTTC	CASSVGAFLGPDEQFF
NA	NA	TRBV28	TRBJ2-1	TGTGCCAGCAGCGATCCTCTTAAGCGAGTTAGCTCCTACAATGAGCAGTTCTTC	CASSDPLKRVSSYNEQFF